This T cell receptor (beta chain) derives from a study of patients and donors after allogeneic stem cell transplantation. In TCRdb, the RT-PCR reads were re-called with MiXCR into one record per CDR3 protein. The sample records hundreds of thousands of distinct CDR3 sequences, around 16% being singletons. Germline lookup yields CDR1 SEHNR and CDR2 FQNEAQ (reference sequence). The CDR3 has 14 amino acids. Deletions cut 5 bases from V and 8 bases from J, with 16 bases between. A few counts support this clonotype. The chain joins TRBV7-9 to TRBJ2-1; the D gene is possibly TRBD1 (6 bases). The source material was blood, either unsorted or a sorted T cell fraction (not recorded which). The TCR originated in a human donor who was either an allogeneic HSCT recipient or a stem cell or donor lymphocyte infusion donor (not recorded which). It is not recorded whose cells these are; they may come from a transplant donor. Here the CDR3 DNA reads TGTGCCAGCAGCCCACCTTCACAGGGCCATGAGCAGTTCTTC. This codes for CASSPPSQGHEQFF.